This TCR beta chain came from a study of CD8+CD57+ T cells in acquired aplastic anemia. Study details: Average DNA yield from sorted CD4+ and CD8+ cells was approximately 3.2 ug. Study results and caveats: Patients had around 30 CD8+ CDR3 sequences in common with controls (the shared set).

Template material for TCR beta VDJ and CDR3 profiling consisted of genomic DNA. One entry per CDR3 protein results from TCRdb running MiXCR on the reads. The table records some 280,000 distinct CDR3 sequences, 55% to 60% of them present only once. At least ten counts were recorded for this clonotype. The antigen is unknown. This CDR3 has 13 residues. V lost 6 bases to trimming and J lost 5 bases, with 13 bases between them. Germline V gene lookup returns CDR1 DFQATT and CDR2 SNEGSKA (reference sequence). The chain combines TRBV20-1 with TRBJ2-2, with a weak D call TRBD1 (5 bases). Sequenced sample: sorted CD4+, CD8+, or CD8+CD57+ T cells (not recorded which) from PBMCs. This sequence was found in a human donor with severe aplastic anemia or a healthy control (not recorded which). CDR3 nucleotide sequence: TGCAGTGCGATTAAGTCAGGGACCGGGGAGCTGTTTTTT. This encodes CSAIKSGTGELFF.